Listed here are 4 T cell receptor beta chains from one sample, sequenced in a study of cytomegalovirus exposure and HLA in healthy donors. PCR amplification relied on 60 Vbeta primers (plus 13 Jbeta primers). Method: immunoSEQ multiplex PCR; TCRdb's copy keeps in-frame clones and lacks some. The sample table includes roughly 190,000 clones. Sequenced sample: PBMCs. The receptors shown here come from a man in his thirties or forties in good health and CMV-seronegative.

The rearrangement joins TRBV27 to TRBJ1-1; D call uncertain. Germline CDR1 and CDR2: MNHEY and SMNVEV (reference sequence). Trimming removed 6 bases from V and 3 bases from J, with 8 bases in between. CDR3 size: 12 residues. CDR3 sequence reads: CASRALDTEAFF. The DNA of the CDR3 is TGTGCCAGCAGAGCGCTGGACACTGAAGCTTTCTTT.

The chain employs TRBV10-2 and TRBJ2-1; no definite D call. The CDR3 is made up of 12 amino acids. Germline CDR1 is WSHSY and CDR2 is SAAADI. V lost 6 bases and J 6 bases, leaving 9 bases between the germline ends. The CDR3 loop is CASSPASNEQFF. For the CDR3, the DNA is TGCGCCAGCAGCCCAGCTAGCAATGAGCAGTTCTTC.

The V and J genes are TRBV7-8 and TRBJ2-7; tentative D call: TRBD1 (5 bases). Per the germline V gene, CDR1 is SGHVS and CDR2 is FQNEAQ. CDR3 size: 15 residues. V shed 1 base and J shed 1 base, with 11 bases lying between them. The CDR3 sequence is CASSLGGGGSYEQYF. Written as DNA, the CDR3 is TGTGCCAGCAGCTTAGGGGGCGGCGGATCCTACGAGCAGTACTTC.

V gene TRBV5-6 combines with J gene TRBJ2-5, with D possibly matching TRBD2 (5 bases). Trimming removed 2 bases from V and 7 bases from J, with 12 bases in between. Germline V gives CDR1 SGHDT, CDR2 YYEEEE. This CDR3 is built from 13 residues. CDR3 region: CASSFSARGTQYF. The DNA of the CDR3 is TGTGCCAGCAGCTTTTCGGCCCGGGGGACCCAGTACTTC.